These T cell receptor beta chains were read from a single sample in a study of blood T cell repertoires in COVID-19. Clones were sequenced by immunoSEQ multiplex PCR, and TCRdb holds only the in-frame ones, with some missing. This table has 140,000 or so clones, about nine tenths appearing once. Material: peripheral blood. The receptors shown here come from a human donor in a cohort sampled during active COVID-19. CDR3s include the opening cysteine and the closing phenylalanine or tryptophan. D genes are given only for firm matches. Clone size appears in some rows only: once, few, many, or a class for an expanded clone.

CDR3nt: TGTGCCAGCAGCTCCGGACTAGTTGACACAAGAGAGCAGTTCTTC
CDR3aa: CASSSGLVDTREQFF
abundance: NA
v_gene: TRBV11-3
d_gene: TRBD2
j_gene: TRBJ2-1

CDR3nt: TGTGCCAGCAGCCACGACAGAGACAATCAGCCCCAGCATTTT
CDR3aa: CASSHDRDNQPQHF
abundance: few
v_gene: TRBV4-2
d_gene: NA
j_gene: TRBJ1-5

CDR3nt: TGTGCCAGCTCACCCACCGGGACAGCCTACGAGCAGTACTTC
CDR3aa: CASSPTGTAYEQYF
abundance: once
v_gene: TRBV18
d_gene: TRBD1
j_gene: TRBJ2-7

CDR3nt: TGTGCCAGCAGCTTAGATCTTGTGTATACGCAGTATTTT
CDR3aa: CASSLDLVYTQYF
abundance: NA
v_gene: TRBV11-2
d_gene: NA
j_gene: TRBJ2-3

CDR3nt: TGTGCCAGCCAACTAGCGGGGGAGTACAATGAGCAGTTCTTC
CDR3aa: CASQLAGEYNEQFF
abundance: NA
v_gene: TRBV25-1
d_gene: TRBD2
j_gene: TRBJ2-1

CDR3nt: TGCGCCAGCAGCTTCTCGGGGGGGGCGTTTGGCTACACCTTC
CDR3aa: CASSFSGGAFGYTF
abundance: NA
v_gene: TRBV5-1
d_gene: NA
j_gene: TRBJ1-2

CDR3nt: TGTGCCAGCAGCTTAGGCTCACAGGGGCTCACCGGGGAGCTGTTTTTT
CDR3aa: CASSLGSQGLTGELFF
abundance: NA
v_gene: TRBV7-8
d_gene: TRBD1
j_gene: TRBJ2-2

CDR3nt: TGTGCCAGCAGTTACTCTTCGCCGAACTCCCAGCATTTT
CDR3aa: CASSYSSPNSQHF
abundance: NA
v_gene: TRBV6-6
d_gene: NA
j_gene: TRBJ1-5

CDR3nt: TGCAGCGTAACCGACAGGATACTAGCCAAAAACATTCAGTACTTC
CDR3aa: CSVTDRILAKNIQYF
abundance: NA
v_gene: TRBV29-1
d_gene: NA
j_gene: TRBJ2-4

CDR3nt: TGTGCCAGCAGCTTCGACGGGGGTGGAGCGTCTGAAGCTTTCTTT
CDR3aa: CASSFDGGGASEAFF
abundance: NA
v_gene: TRBV7-3
d_gene: NA
j_gene: TRBJ1-1

CDR3nt: TGTGCCAGCAGTGAAGCGCGATACCAAGAGACCCAGTACTTC
CDR3aa: CASSEARYQETQYF
abundance: NA
v_gene: TRBV2
d_gene: NA
j_gene: TRBJ2-5

CDR3nt: TGTGCCAGCAGCCAAGTTGAGCGGGGGGGCCCCACCGGGGAGCTGTTTTTT
CDR3aa: CASSQVERGGPTGELFF
abundance: NA
v_gene: TRBV3-1/TRBV3-2
d_gene: TRBD2
j_gene: TRBJ2-2

CDR3nt: TGTGCCAGCAGCGCAGGCGAGGGCTACACCTTC
CDR3aa: CASSAGEGYTF
abundance: NA
v_gene: TRBV9
d_gene: NA
j_gene: TRBJ1-2

CDR3nt: TGTGCCAGCAGTCGGACAGGGGACACAGATACGCAGTATTTT
CDR3aa: CASSRTGDTDTQYF
abundance: NA
v_gene: TRBV6-5
d_gene: TRBD1
j_gene: TRBJ2-3

CDR3nt: TGTGCCACCAGTGCCCGGGACAGGGGGCAGGGGGGCTACACCTTC
CDR3aa: CATSARDRGQGGYTF
abundance: NA
v_gene: TRBV10-3
d_gene: TRBD1
j_gene: TRBJ1-2

CDR3nt: TGTGCCAGCAGTTCGCCGACAGGAAAAGAGACCCAGTACTTC
CDR3aa: CASSSPTGKETQYF
abundance: NA
v_gene: TRBV27
d_gene: NA
j_gene: TRBJ2-5

CDR3nt: TGCAGCGTGGAGGGGGGGGTCAGGACTGAAGCTTTCTTT
CDR3aa: CSVEGGVRTEAFF
abundance: NA
v_gene: TRBV29-1
d_gene: NA
j_gene: TRBJ1-1

CDR3nt: TGCGCCAGCAGCTTGGGGGACAGTCGGAGCTCCTACAATGAGCAGTTCTTC
CDR3aa: CASSLGDSRSSYNEQFF
abundance: once
v_gene: TRBV5-1
d_gene: TRBD1
j_gene: TRBJ2-1

CDR3nt: TGTGCCAGCTCACCCCTGGGACAGGGCCGGGAAAAACTGTTTTTT
CDR3aa: CASSPLGQGREKLFF
abundance: NA
v_gene: TRBV18
d_gene: TRBD1
j_gene: TRBJ1-4

CDR3nt: TGTGCCATCAAGCCAGGGGACTCCTACGAGCAGTACTTC
CDR3aa: CAIKPGDSYEQYF
abundance: NA
v_gene: TRBV10-3
d_gene: NA
j_gene: TRBJ2-7

CDR3nt: TGCAGCGTTACGACAGGGGGGAATGAAAAACTGTTTTTT
CDR3aa: CSVTTGGNEKLFF
abundance: NA
v_gene: TRBV29-1
d_gene: TRBD1
j_gene: TRBJ1-4

CDR3nt: TGTGCCAGCAGCTTGAACGAGGAGCAGTACTTC
CDR3aa: CASSLNEEQYF
abundance: NA
v_gene: TRBV5-4
d_gene: NA
j_gene: TRBJ2-7

CDR3nt: TGTGCCAGTGGGGAGATCTATGGCTACACCTTC
CDR3aa: CASGEIYGYTF
abundance: NA
v_gene: TRBV19
d_gene: NA
j_gene: TRBJ1-2

CDR3nt: TGTGCCAGTAGAGGGGGCGGCTTTGGAGCCAACGTCCTGACTTTC
CDR3aa: CASRGGGFGANVLTF
abundance: NA
v_gene: TRBV19
d_gene: TRBD1
j_gene: TRBJ2-6

CDR3nt: TGTGCCAGCAGGCCCAATGCAGGGGAGATCCACGAGCAGTACTTC
CDR3aa: CASRPNAGEIHEQYF
abundance: NA
v_gene: TRBV6-5
d_gene: NA
j_gene: TRBJ2-7

CDR3nt: TGCGCCAGCAGTGAGGGACATCGAAGTGTAGGGGAGCAGTACTTC
CDR3aa: CASSEGHRSVGEQYF
abundance: NA
v_gene: TRBV5-1
d_gene: NA
j_gene: TRBJ2-7

CDR3nt: TGTGCCTGGAGCCGTGGGGGACTAGATACGCAGTATTTT
CDR3aa: CAWSRGGLDTQYF
abundance: NA
v_gene: TRBV30
d_gene: NA
j_gene: TRBJ2-3

CDR3nt: TGCGCCAGCAGCCAAGTGGGACAGGGGGCTTATGGCTACACCTTC
CDR3aa: CASSQVGQGAYGYTF
abundance: NA
v_gene: TRBV4-1
d_gene: TRBD1
j_gene: TRBJ1-2

CDR3nt: TGTGCCAGCAGTTACGCAGGGGGAAAGACTGAAGCTTTCTTT
CDR3aa: CASSYAGGKTEAFF
abundance: NA
v_gene: TRBV6-5
d_gene: TRBD1
j_gene: TRBJ1-1

CDR3nt: TGTGCCAGCACCATAGCGGGGGGATACACAGATACGCAGTATTTT
CDR3aa: CASTIAGGYTDTQYF
abundance: NA
v_gene: TRBV7-2
d_gene: TRBD2
j_gene: TRBJ2-3

CDR3nt: TGTGCCAGTAGTATAGCGGGTGCAAACTACGAGCAGTACTTC
CDR3aa: CASSIAGANYEQYF
abundance: NA
v_gene: TRBV19
d_gene: NA
j_gene: TRBJ2-7

CDR3nt: TGTGCCAGCAGCCTAGGGGGCGGACGGATCAATCAGCCCCAGCATTTT
CDR3aa: CASSLGGGRINQPQHF
abundance: NA
v_gene: TRBV7-2
d_gene: TRBD1
j_gene: TRBJ1-5

CDR3nt: TGTGCCAGCAGCCTCCGCCCTCGGCTCCGGGACTTCCTGTCTGGGGCCAACGTCCTGACTTTC
CDR3aa: CASSLRPRLRDFLSGANVLTF
abundance: NA
v_gene: TRBV3-1/TRBV3-2
d_gene: NA
j_gene: TRBJ2-6

CDR3nt: TGTGCCAGCAGCTGGCAGGCGAGCAATCAGCCCCAGCATTTT
CDR3aa: CASSWQASNQPQHF
abundance: NA
v_gene: TRBV5-5
d_gene: NA
j_gene: TRBJ1-5

CDR3nt: TGTGCCAGCAGCTTAGGCCGGTACAATGAGCAGTTCTTC
CDR3aa: CASSLGRYNEQFF
abundance: NA
v_gene: TRBV11-1
d_gene: NA
j_gene: TRBJ2-1

CDR3nt: TGTGCCAGCAGCGATGACGGGGGAGCCACAGATACGCAGTATTTT
CDR3aa: CASSDDGGATDTQYF
abundance: many
v_gene: TRBV9
d_gene: NA
j_gene: TRBJ2-3

CDR3nt: TGTGCCAGCAGTTACGGGCCTAGAGGGAGCCACAATGAGCAGTTCTTC
CDR3aa: CASSYGPRGSHNEQFF
abundance: NA
v_gene: TRBV6-5
d_gene: NA
j_gene: TRBJ2-1

CDR3nt: TGTGCCAGCGGGCCCCACCGACAGGGGGATAGAGCCGGGGAGCTGTTTTTT
CDR3aa: CASGPHRQGDRAGELFF
abundance: NA
v_gene: TRBV2
d_gene: TRBD1
j_gene: TRBJ2-2

CDR3nt: TGCGCCAGCAGCTTGACAAGGACAGCCGCTGGAAACACCATATATTTT
CDR3aa: CASSLTRTAAGNTIYF
abundance: NA
v_gene: TRBV5-1
d_gene: NA
j_gene: TRBJ1-3

CDR3nt: TGTGCCAGCAGCGACACAGGGGGAGGGAATCAGCCCCAGCATTTT
CDR3aa: CASSDTGGGNQPQHF
abundance: few
v_gene: TRBV11-2
d_gene: TRBD1
j_gene: TRBJ1-5

CDR3nt: TGTGCCAGTAGTCCCCGGACAGCCAAGACCTACGAGCAGTACTTC
CDR3aa: CASSPRTAKTYEQYF
abundance: NA
v_gene: TRBV19
d_gene: NA
j_gene: TRBJ2-7

CDR3nt: TGTGCCAGCACTAGACAGGATTCCTACGAGCAGTACTTC
CDR3aa: CASTRQDSYEQYF
abundance: NA
v_gene: TRBV6-5
d_gene: NA
j_gene: TRBJ2-7

CDR3nt: TGCGCCAGCAGCCAAGATCGTAGCGGGTCAGATACGCAGTATTTT
CDR3aa: CASSQDRSGSDTQYF
abundance: NA
v_gene: TRBV4-1
d_gene: TRBD2
j_gene: TRBJ2-3

CDR3nt: TGTGCCAGCAGCGTCGGGGGTTTCGGTAATTCACCCCTCCACTTT
CDR3aa: CASSVGGFGNSPLHF
abundance: NA
v_gene: TRBV9
d_gene: NA
j_gene: TRBJ1-6

CDR3nt: TGTGCCAGCAGCGCCGACAGGGGTTATTCAGATACGCAGTATTTT
CDR3aa: CASSADRGYSDTQYF
abundance: NA
v_gene: TRBV7-3
d_gene: TRBD1
j_gene: TRBJ2-3

CDR3nt: TGTGCCAGCAGCCCCTCGCCCAGAACCTACAATGAGCAGTTCTTC
CDR3aa: CASSPSPRTYNEQFF
abundance: NA
v_gene: TRBV9
d_gene: NA
j_gene: TRBJ2-1

CDR3nt: TGTGCCAGCTCACCTCCTAGCGGGGGGGACAATGAGCAGTTCTTC
CDR3aa: CASSPPSGGDNEQFF
abundance: NA
v_gene: TRBV18
d_gene: TRBD2
j_gene: TRBJ2-1

CDR3nt: TGTGCCAGCAGCTTAGGGACAGGGGTCACAGATACGCAGTATTTT
CDR3aa: CASSLGTGVTDTQYF
abundance: NA
v_gene: TRBV7-9
d_gene: TRBD1
j_gene: TRBJ2-3

CDR3nt: TGCAGCGTTGTACCCAGGGAAGCCTACGAGCAGTACTTC
CDR3aa: CSVVPREAYEQYF
abundance: NA
v_gene: TRBV29-1
d_gene: NA
j_gene: TRBJ2-7

CDR3nt: TGTGCCAGTAGTATGACCGGGACAGGGGGAACCTCTAGCAATCAGCCCCAGCATTTT
CDR3aa: CASSMTGTGGTSSNQPQHF
abundance: NA
v_gene: TRBV19
d_gene: TRBD1
j_gene: TRBJ1-5

CDR3nt: TGTGCCAGCAGTCTACGACTGTACGGCGGGGAGCTGTTTTTT
CDR3aa: CASSLRLYGGELFF
abundance: NA
v_gene: TRBV27
d_gene: NA
j_gene: TRBJ2-2

CDR3nt: TGCAGCACCGAACGACAGGGGGTCTATGGCTACACCTTC
CDR3aa: CSTERQGVYGYTF
abundance: NA
v_gene: TRBV29-1
d_gene: TRBD1
j_gene: TRBJ1-2

CDR3nt: TGTGCCAGCAGCTCTAGGGGGGCAGGGGGTAATTCACCCCTCCACTTT
CDR3aa: CASSSRGAGGNSPLHF
abundance: NA
v_gene: TRBV9
d_gene: TRBD1
j_gene: TRBJ1-6

CDR3nt: TGCGCCAGCAGCCAAGGGCCGGACAGTTACAATGAGCAGTTCTTC
CDR3aa: CASSQGPDSYNEQFF
abundance: NA
v_gene: TRBV4-1
d_gene: NA
j_gene: TRBJ2-1

CDR3nt: TGTGCCTGTAACAGGGGGATAACTGAAGCTTTCTTT
CDR3aa: CACNRGITEAFF
abundance: NA
v_gene: TRBV30
d_gene: TRBD1
j_gene: TRBJ1-1